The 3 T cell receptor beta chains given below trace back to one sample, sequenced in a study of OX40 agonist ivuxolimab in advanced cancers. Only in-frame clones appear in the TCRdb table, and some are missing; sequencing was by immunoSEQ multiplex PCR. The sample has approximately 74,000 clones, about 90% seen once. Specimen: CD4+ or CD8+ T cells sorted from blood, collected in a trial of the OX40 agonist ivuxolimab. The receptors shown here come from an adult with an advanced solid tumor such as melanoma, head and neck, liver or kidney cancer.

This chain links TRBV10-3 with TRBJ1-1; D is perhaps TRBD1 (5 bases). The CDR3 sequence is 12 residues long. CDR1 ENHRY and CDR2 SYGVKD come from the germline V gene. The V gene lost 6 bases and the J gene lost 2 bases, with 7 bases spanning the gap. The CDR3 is CAIRTVNTEAFF. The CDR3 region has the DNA TGTGCCATCAGGACAGTTAACACTGAAGCTTTCTTT.

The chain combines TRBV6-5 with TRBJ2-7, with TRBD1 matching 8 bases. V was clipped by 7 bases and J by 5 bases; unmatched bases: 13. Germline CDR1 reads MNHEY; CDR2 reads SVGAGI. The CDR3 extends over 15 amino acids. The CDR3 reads CASKRGQVVSDEQYF. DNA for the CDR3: TGTGCCAGCAAACGGGGACAGGTTGTTTCGGACGAGCAGTACTTC.

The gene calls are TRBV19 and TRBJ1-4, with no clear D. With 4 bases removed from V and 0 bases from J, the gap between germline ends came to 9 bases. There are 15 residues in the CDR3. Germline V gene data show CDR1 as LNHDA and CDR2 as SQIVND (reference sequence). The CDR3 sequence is CASSRRQATNEKLFF. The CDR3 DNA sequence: TGTGCCAGTAGTAGGAGACAAGCAACTAATGAAAAACTGTTTTTT. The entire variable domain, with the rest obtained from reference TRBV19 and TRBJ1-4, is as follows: DGGITQSPKYLFRKEGQNVTLSCEQNLNHDAMYWYRQDPGQGLRLIYYSQIVNDFQKGDIAEGYSVSREKKESFPLTVTSAQKNPTAFYLCASSRRQATNEKLFFGSGTQLSVL.